This TCR beta chain was found in a study of response to subunit inactivated influenza vaccine (dated by TCRdb to about 2018). Notes on the research overall: Deep quantitative T cell receptor repertoire profiling was used in the study to track responses to a trivalent subunit inactivated influenza vaccine. The investigation overall reported the following: The authors proposed that each seasonal influenza vaccination may bring in only a limited number of new T cells.

From cysteine to phenylalanine, the CDR3 is 18 amino acids long. Only CDR3 DNA remains: 54 bases, in frame from the first base. According to the germline V gene, CDR1 reads SGHRS and CDR2 reads YFSETQ. Comment on this clonotype: It lacks a known antigen. A junction end diverges from the germline sequence, so it may reflect a read error.

Preparation of the library involved RT-PCR. The sample was run on an Illumina HiSeq 2500. TCRdb reran the public reads through fastp at Q25 and MiXCR, keeping productive beta chains. Rows are combined by CDR3 protein, so each entry shows the most common genes and DNA. Recorded for this sample are approximately 530,000 distinct CDR3 sequences; 6% to 9% of them occurred a single time. Roughly 13% of the sample goes to the ten largest clones. This sequence was found in a man aged 50 to 69 who received an inactivated influenza vaccine. Donor details come from another sample of the same person, matched by shared clones. The sample here was PBMCs from blood, taken around 25 months after vaccination. The sequence joins TRBV5-1 to TRBJ1-1, with TRBD1 tentatively as D gene (6 bases match). The CDR3 has the sequence CTSSFITGSRKMNTEAFF. The nucleotides read TGCACCAGCAGCTTTATAACAGGGTCTAGGAAAATGAACACTGAAGCTTTCTTT.